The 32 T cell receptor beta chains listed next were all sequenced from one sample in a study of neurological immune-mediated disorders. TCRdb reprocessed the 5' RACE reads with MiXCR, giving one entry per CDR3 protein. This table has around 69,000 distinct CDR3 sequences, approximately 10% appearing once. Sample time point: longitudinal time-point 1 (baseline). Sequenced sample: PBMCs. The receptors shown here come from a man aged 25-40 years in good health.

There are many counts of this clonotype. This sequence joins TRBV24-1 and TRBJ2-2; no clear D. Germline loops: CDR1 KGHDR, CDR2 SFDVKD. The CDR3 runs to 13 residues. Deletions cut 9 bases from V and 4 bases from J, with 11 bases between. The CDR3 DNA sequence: TGTGCCACCTCCCAAAGTAGCACCGGGGAGCTGTTTTTT. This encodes CATSQSSTGELFF.

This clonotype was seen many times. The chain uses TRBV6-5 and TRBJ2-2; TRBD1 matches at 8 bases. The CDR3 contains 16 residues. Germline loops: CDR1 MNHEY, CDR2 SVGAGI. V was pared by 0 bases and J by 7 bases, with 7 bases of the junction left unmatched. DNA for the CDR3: TGTGCCAGCAGTTACTCGACGCAGGGGGCGGGCGGGGAGCTGTTTTTT. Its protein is CASSYSTQGAGGELFF.

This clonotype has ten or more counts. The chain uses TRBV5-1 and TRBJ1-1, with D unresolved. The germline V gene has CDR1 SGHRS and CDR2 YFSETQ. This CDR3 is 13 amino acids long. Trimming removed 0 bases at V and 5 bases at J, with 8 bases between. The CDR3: CASSLDLGTEAFF. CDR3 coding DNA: TGCGCCAGCAGCTTGGATTTGGGTACTGAAGCTTTCTTT.

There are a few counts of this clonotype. The CDR3 loop is CASSWGSGNTIYF. CDR3 nucleotide sequence: TGTGCCAGCAGTTGGGGCTCTGGAAACACCATATATTTT. The V call is TRBV6-2 or TRBV6-3, the J call TRBJ1-3, with unresolved D. The CDR3 extends over 13 amino acids. Trimming took 4 bases from V and 0 from J, leaving 4 bases between them. CDR1 is MNHEY and CDR2 is SVGEGT in the germline V gene.

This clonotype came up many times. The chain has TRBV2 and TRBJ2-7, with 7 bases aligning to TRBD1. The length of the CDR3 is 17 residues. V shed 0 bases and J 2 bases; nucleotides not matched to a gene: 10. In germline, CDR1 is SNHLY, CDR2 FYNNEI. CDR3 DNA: TGTGCCAGCAGTGAAGCTCGGGACAGCTTATTCCCCTACGAGCAGTACTTC. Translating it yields CASSEARDSLFPYEQYF.

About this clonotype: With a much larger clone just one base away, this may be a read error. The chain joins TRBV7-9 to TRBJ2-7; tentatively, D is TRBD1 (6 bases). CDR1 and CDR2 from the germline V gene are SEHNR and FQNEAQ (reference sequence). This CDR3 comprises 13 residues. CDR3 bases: TGTACCAGCAGCCAAGAACAGGGTAGCGAGCAGTACTTC. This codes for CTSSQEQGSEQYF.

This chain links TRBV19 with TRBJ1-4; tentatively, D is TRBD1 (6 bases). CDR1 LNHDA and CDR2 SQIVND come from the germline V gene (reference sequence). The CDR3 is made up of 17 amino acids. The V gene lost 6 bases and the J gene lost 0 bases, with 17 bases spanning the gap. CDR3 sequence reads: CASSAETGFATNEKLFF. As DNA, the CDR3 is TGTGCCAGTAGCGCCGAGACAGGCTTTGCAACTAATGAAAAACTGTTTTTT.

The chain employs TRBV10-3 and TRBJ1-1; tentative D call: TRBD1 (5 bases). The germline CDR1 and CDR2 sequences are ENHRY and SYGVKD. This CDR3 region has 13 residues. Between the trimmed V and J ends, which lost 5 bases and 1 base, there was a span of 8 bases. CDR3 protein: CAISLQENTEAFF. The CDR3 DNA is TGTGCCATCAGTTTACAGGAGAACACTGAAGCTTTCTTT.

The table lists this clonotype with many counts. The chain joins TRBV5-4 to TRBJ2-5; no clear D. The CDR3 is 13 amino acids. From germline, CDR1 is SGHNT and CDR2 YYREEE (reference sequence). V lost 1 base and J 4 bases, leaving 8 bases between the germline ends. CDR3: CASSLFLGETQYF. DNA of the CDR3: TGTGCCAGCAGCTTGTTCTTGGGAGAGACCCAGTACTTC. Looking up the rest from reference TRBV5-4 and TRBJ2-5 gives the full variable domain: ETGVTQSPTHLIKTRGQQVTLRCSSQSGHNTVSWYQQALGQGPQFIFQYYREEENGRGNFPPRFSGLQFPNYSSELNVNALELDDSALYLCASSLFLGETQYFGPGTRLLVL.

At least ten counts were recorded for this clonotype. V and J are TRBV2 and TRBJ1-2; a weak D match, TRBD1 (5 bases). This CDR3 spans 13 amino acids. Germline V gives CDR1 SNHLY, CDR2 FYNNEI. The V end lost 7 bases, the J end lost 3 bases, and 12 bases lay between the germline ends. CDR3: CASNRDGHYGYTF. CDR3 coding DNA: TGTGCCAGCAACCGGGACGGCCACTATGGCTACACCTTC.

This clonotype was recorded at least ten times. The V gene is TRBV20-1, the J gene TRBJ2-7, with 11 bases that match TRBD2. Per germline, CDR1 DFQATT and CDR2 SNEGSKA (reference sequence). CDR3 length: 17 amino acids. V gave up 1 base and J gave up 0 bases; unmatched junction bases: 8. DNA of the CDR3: TGCAGTGCTAGAGTAGGGTATGGACTAGCGGGCTCCTACGAGCAGTACTTC. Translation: CSARVGYGLAGSYEQYF.

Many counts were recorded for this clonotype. The CDR3 bases are TGTGCCAGCAGCTTAGTTAGCGGGGTCTACAATGAGCAGTTCTTC. Amino acid sequence: CASSLVSGVYNEQFF. This chain joins TRBV7-8 and TRBJ2-1; 8 bases map to TRBD2. The germline V gene has CDR1 SGHVS and CDR2 FQNEAQ. With 1 base clipped from V and 3 bases from J, the junction kept 2 bases outside the gene matches. This CDR3 is built from 15 residues.

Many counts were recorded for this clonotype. The CDR3 DNA sequence: TGCAGCGTTTCGGCCGGGGAGCTGTTTTTT. Encoded protein: CSVSAGELFF. This chain joins TRBV29-1 and TRBJ2-2; D is ambiguous. Trimming cost V 5 bases and J 6 bases, with 4 bases left between them. This CDR3 is 10 amino acids long. In germline, CDR1 is SQVTM, CDR2 ANQGSEA.

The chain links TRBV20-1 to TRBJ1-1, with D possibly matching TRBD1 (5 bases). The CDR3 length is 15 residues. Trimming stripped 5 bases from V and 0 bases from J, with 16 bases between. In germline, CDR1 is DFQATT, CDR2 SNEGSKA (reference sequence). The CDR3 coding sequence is TGCAGTGCTCCCTTGAGAGGGACTATGAACACTGAAGCTTTCTTT. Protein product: CSAPLRGTMNTEAFF.

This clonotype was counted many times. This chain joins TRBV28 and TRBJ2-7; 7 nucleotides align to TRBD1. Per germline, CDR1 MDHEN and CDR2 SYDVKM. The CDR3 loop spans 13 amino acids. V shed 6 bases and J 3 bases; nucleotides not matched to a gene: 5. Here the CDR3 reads CASSPGQNYEQYF. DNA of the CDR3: TGTGCCAGCAGCCCGGGACAGAACTACGAGCAGTACTTC.

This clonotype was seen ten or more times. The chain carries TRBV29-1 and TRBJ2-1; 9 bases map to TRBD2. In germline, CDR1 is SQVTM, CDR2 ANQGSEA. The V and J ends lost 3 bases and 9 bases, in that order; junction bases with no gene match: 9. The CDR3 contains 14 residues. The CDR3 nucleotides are TGCAGCGTTGATCAAGCGGGAGGCGGAAGTGAGCAGTTCTTC. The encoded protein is CSVDQAGGGSEQFF.

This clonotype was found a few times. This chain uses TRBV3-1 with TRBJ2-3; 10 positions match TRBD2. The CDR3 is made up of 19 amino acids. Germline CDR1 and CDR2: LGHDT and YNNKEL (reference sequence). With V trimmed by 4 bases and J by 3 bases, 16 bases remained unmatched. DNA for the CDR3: TGTGCCAGCAGCCGAGCCCCCCCGGCTAGCGGGAGAAGGACAGATACGCAGTATTTT. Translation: CASSRAPPASGRRTDTQYF.

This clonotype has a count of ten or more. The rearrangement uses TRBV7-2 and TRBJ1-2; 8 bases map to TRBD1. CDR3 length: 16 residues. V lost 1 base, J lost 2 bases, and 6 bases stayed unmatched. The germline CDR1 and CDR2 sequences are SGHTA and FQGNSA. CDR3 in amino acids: CASSLGTGIQNYGYTF. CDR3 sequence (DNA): TGTGCCAGCAGCTTAGGGACAGGGATACAAAACTATGGCTACACCTTC. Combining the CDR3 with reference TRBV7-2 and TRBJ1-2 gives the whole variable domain GAGVSQSPSNKVTEKGKDVELRCDPISGHTALYWYRQSLGQGLEFLIYFQGNSAPDKSGLPSDRFSAERTGGSVSTLTIQRTQQEDSAVYLCASSLGTGIQNYGYTFGSGTRLTVV.

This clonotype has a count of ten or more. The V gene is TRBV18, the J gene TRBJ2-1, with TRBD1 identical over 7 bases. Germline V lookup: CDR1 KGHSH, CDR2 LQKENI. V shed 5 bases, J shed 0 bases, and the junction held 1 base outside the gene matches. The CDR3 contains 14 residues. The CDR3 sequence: CASSWDSSYNEQFF. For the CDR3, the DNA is TGTGCCAGCTCATGGGACAGCTCCTACAATGAGCAGTTCTTC.

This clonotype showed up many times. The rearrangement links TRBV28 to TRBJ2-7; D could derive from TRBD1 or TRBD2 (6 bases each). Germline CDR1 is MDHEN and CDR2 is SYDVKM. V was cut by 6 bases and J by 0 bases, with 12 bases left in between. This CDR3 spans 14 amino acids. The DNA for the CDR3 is TGTGCCAGCAGGAGGGGGGTTCGCTCCTACGAGCAGTACTTC. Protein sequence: CASRRGVRSYEQYF.

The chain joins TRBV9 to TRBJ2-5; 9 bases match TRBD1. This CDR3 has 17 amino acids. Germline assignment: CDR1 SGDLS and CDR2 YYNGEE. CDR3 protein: CFSSVGRGTGYQETQYF. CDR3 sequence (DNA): TGTTTCAGCAGCGTAGGAAGGGGGACAGGGTACCAAGAGACCCAGTACTTC.

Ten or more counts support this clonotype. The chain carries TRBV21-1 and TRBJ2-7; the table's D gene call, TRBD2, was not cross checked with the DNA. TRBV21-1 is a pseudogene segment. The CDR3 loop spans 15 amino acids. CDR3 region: CASSKAWRPPYEQYF. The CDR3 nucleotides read TGTGCCAGCAGCAAAGCATGGAGGCCACCCTACGAGCAGTACTTC.

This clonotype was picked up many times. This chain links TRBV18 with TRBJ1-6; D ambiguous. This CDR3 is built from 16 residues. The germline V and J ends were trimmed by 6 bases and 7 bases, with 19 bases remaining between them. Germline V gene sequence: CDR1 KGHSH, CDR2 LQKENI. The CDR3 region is CASSAFEREGNSPLHF. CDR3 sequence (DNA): TGTGCCAGCTCCGCCTTCGAGAGGGAAGGAAATTCACCCCTCCACTTT.

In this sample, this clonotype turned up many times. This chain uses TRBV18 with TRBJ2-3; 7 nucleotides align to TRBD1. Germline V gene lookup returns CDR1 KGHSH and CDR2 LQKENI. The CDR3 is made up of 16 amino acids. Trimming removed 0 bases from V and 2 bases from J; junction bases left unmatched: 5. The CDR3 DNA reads TGTGCCAGCTCACCACCCTGGACAGGATTCACAGATACGCAGTATTTT. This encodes CASSPPWTGFTDTQYF. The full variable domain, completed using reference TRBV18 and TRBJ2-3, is NAGVMQNPRHLVRRRGQEARLRCSPMKGHSHVYWYRQLPEEGLKFMVYLQKENIIDESGMPKERFSAEFPKEGPSILRIQQVVRGDSAAYFCASSPPWTGFTDTQYFGPGTRLTVL.

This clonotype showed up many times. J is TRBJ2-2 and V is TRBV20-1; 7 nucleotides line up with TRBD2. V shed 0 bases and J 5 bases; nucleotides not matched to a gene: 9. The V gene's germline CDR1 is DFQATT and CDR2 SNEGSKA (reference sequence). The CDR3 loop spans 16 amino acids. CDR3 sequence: CSARDFAGRGTGELFF. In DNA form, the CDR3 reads TGCAGTGCTAGAGATTTCGCGGGGAGGGGTACCGGGGAGCTGTTTTTT.

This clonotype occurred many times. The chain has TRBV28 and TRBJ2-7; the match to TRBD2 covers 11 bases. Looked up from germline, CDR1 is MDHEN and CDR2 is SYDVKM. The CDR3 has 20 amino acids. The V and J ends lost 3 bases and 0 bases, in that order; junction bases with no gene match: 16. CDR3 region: CASSFPLAGGPSGFSYEQYF. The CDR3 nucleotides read TGTGCCAGCAGTTTCCCCTTAGCGGGAGGGCCGTCTGGTTTCTCCTACGAGCAGTACTTC. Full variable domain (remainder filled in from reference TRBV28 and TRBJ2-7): DVKVTQSSRYLVKRTGEKVFLECVQDMDHENMFWYRQDPGLGLRLIYFSYDVKMKEKGDIPEGYSVSREKKERFSLILESASTNQTSMYLCASSFPLAGGPSGFSYEQYFGPGTRLTVT.

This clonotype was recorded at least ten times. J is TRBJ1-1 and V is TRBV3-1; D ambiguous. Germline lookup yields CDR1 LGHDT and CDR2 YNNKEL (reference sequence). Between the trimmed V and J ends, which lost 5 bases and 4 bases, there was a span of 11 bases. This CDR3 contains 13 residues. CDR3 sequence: CASSVIEGTEAFF. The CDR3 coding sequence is TGTGCCAGCAGCGTGATTGAAGGCACTGAAGCTTTCTTT. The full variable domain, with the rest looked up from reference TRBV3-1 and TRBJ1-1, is DTAVSQTPKYLVTQMGNDKSIKCEQNLGHDTMYWYKQDSKKFLKIMFSYNNKELIINETVPNRFSPKSPDKAHLNLHINSLELGDSAVYFCASSVIEGTEAFFGQGTRLTVV.

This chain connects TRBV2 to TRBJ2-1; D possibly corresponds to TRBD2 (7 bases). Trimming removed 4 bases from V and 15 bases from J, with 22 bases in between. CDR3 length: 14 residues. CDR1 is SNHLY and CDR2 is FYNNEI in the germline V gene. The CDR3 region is CASSGTQGGVKLFF. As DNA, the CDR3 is TGTGCCAGCAGTGGAACACAAGGGGGGGTAAAGCTGTTCTTC.

In DNA, the CDR3 is TGTGCCAGCAGTTTAGACACCCATCGGGAGAATGAGCAGTTCTTC. Translation gives CASSLDTHRENEQFF. The rearrangement links TRBV28 to TRBJ2-1, with D possibly being TRBD2 (6 bases). This CDR3 region has 15 residues. Per the germline V gene, CDR1 is MDHEN and CDR2 is SYDVKM. V was pared by 2 bases and J by 7 bases, with 15 bases between.

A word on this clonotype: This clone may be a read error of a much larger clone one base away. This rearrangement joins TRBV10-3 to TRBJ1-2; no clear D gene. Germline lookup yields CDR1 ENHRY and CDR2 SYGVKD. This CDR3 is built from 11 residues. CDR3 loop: CTIGSIYGYTF. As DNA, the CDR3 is TGTACCATCGGTAGTATCTATGGCTACACCTTC.

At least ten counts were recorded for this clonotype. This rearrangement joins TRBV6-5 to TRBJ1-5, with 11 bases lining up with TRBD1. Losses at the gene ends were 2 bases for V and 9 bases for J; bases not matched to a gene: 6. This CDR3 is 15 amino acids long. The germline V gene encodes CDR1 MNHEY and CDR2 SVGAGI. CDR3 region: CASSYGTGGERPQHF. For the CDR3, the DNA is TGTGCCAGCAGTTACGGGACAGGGGGGGAGAGGCCCCAGCATTTT.

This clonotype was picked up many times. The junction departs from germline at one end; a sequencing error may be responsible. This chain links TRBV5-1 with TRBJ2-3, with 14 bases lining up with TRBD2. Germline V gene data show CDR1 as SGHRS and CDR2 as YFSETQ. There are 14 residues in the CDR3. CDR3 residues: CASRLAGGTDTQYF. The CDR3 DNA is TGTGCCAGCAGACTAGCGGGAGGGACAGATACGCAGTATTTT.